This TCR beta chain was sequenced in a study of control samples from healthy donors and cancer patients. This clone was seen only once. The method was immunoSEQ multiplex PCR; TCRdb's version includes in-frame clones alone and lacks a portion of them. There are about 85,000 clones in the sample; about 88% occur only once, and 6% to 9.5% lies in the top ten. The V end was cut by 2 bases, the J end by 7 bases, with 11 bases between. Germline-derived CDR1 and CDR2 are LGHDT and YNNKEL (reference sequence). There are 13 residues in the CDR3. The gene calls are TRBV3-1 (or the pseudogene TRBV3-2) and TRBJ1-1, with D unclear. The sequence was collected from a woman in her fifties or sixties in good health. Sequenced input: blood. The CDR3 DNA reads TGTGCCAGCAGCCAATGGGGTACCCTTGAAGCTTTCTTT. Protein: CASSQWGTLEAFF.